These 5 T cell receptor beta chains were all obtained from the same sample, sequenced in a study of blood T cell repertoires in COVID-19. TCRdb's copy holds only in-frame clones and misses some; the assay was immunoSEQ multiplex PCR. The sample lists 250,000 to 300,000 clones; approximately 85% were seen once. Sequenced material: PBMCs or T cells enriched from blood (not recorded which). Receptor source: a woman in her fifties or sixties who had recovered from COVID-19.

The chain carries TRBV28 and TRBJ1-3; D is possibly TRBD1 (5 bases). The V gene lost 5 bases and the J gene lost 0 bases, with 17 bases spanning the gap. The length of the CDR3 is 17 residues. CDR1 is MDHEN and CDR2 is SYDVKM in the germline V gene. The CDR3: CASSPSGGARSGNTIYF. The CDR3 DNA reads TGTGCCAGCAGTCCTTCCGGAGGGGCCCGCTCTGGAAACACCATATATTTT. Full variable domain (rest looked up from reference TRBV28 and TRBJ1-3): DVKVTQSSRYLVKRTGEKVFLECVQDMDHENMFWYRQDPGLGLRLIYFSYDVKMKEKGDIPEGYSVSREKKERFSLILESASTNQTSMYLCASSPSGGARSGNTIYFGEGSWLTVV.

This chain joins TRBV18 and TRBJ1-1; D might be TRBD1 (5 bases). The CDR3 has 13 amino acids. Germline CDR1 is KGHSH and CDR2 is LQKENI. V dropped 1 base and J dropped 7 bases, with 10 bases sitting between them. In nucleotides, the CDR3 is TGTGCCAGCTCACCACGGGGGGATGTTGAAGCTTTCTTT. Its protein product is CASSPRGDVEAFF.

This chain uses TRBV28 with TRBJ1-3, with TRBD1 identical over 8 bases. Germline values: CDR1 MDHEN, CDR2 SYDVKM. The J segment lost 4 bases and the V segment lost 5 bases, leaving 7 bases of the junction unmatched. CDR3 size: 15 residues. CDR3 amino acids: CASSETGGGGNTIYF. The DNA of the CDR3 is TGTGCCAGCAGTGAAACAGGGGGAGGAGGAAACACCATATATTTT. Full variable domain (missing parts from reference TRBV28 and TRBJ1-3): DVKVTQSSRYLVKRTGEKVFLECVQDMDHENMFWYRQDPGLGLRLIYFSYDVKMKEKGDIPEGYSVSREKKERFSLILESASTNQTSMYLCASSETGGGGNTIYFGEGSWLTVV.

The J gene is TRBJ1-1, the V gene TRBV12-3 or TRBV12-4, with no clear D. This CDR3 is 12 amino acids long. Trimming took 1 base from V and 7 from J, leaving 7 bases between them. CDR3 residues: CASSLGRLEAFF. The CDR3 coding sequence is TGTGCCAGCAGTTTAGGGCGGCTTGAAGCTTTCTTT.

V is TRBV2 and J is TRBJ2-7, with 11 bases fitting TRBD2. Germline CDR1 reads SNHLY; CDR2 reads FYNNEI. There are 16 residues in the CDR3. Germline trimming cut 6 bases from V and 0 bases from J; bases unmatched to any gene: 7. CDR3 coding DNA: TGTGCCAGCAGAGAGCGACTAGCGGGAACCTCCTACGAGCAGTACTTC. Residues: CASRERLAGTSYEQYF.